This is a list of T cell receptor beta chains from one sample in a study of siplizumab effects on memory and regulatory T cells. Data came from immunoSEQ multiplex PCR; TCRdb stores just in-frame clones and leaves some out. The sample has about 97,000 clones; about 90% are singletons. Material for sequencing was non-Treg CD4+ T cells sorted from blood. These receptors were collected from a human donor in good health. CDR3s include the opening cysteine and the closing phenylalanine or tryptophan. Fields, in order: V gene, D gene, CDR3 protein. The D gene is left open where the match is weak.

V gene: TRBV7-8; D gene: .; CDR3 protein: CASSLTGLTGELFF
V gene: TRBV5-1; D gene: .; CDR3 protein: CASRASWGTDTQYF
V gene: TRBV19; D gene: TRBD1; CDR3 protein: CASSGTGVGQPQHF
V gene: TRBV28; D gene: TRBD2; CDR3 protein: CASSASGRYNEQFF
V gene: TRBV5-1; D gene: .; CDR3 protein: CASSLTGTADTQYF
V gene: TRBV2; D gene: .; CDR3 protein: CASRLDSSPSGNTIYF
V gene: TRBV27; D gene: TRBD1; CDR3 protein: CASSLTSTGMNTEAFF
V gene: TRBV7-2; D gene: .; CDR3 protein: CASSLAGGTDTQYF
V gene: TRBV7-3; D gene: .; CDR3 protein: CASSPPGSGANVLTF
V gene: TRBV15; D gene: .; CDR3 protein: CATSRGVFPYNEQFF
V gene: TRBV30; D gene: .; CDR3 protein: CAWSVSDTVEQFF
V gene: TRBV6-1; D gene: .; CDR3 protein: CASSERGRNEKLFF
V gene: TRBV10-3; D gene: .; CDR3 protein: CAIATHRQSTDTQYF
V gene: TRBV29-1; D gene: .; CDR3 protein: CSVERGAPEQFF
V gene: TRBV6-1; D gene: .; CDR3 protein: CASSKWDGMNTEAFF
V gene: TRBV28; D gene: .; CDR3 protein: CASSSAGDTQYF
V gene: TRBV28; D gene: .; CDR3 protein: CASSYGGLNTGELFF
V gene: TRBV9; D gene: .; CDR3 protein: CASSPSLGSYEQYF
V gene: TRBV5-4; D gene: .; CDR3 protein: CASSPSRGGQETQYF
V gene: TRBV5-6; D gene: .; CDR3 protein: CASSLYSVSGYTF
V gene: TRBV18; D gene: TRBD2; CDR3 protein: CASSQAGGPGEQYF
V gene: TRBV6-1; D gene: .; CDR3 protein: CASSTGRLYGYTF
V gene: TRBV9; D gene: .; CDR3 protein: CASSGDRQETQYF
V gene: TRBV6-1; D gene: .; CDR3 protein: CASSRDRNTEAFF
V gene: TRBV4-1; D gene: .; CDR3 protein: CASSQVRRTVQPQHF
V gene: TRBV30; D gene: .; CDR3 protein: CAWSVLWGTNGYTF
V gene: TRBV28; D gene: TRBD1; CDR3 protein: CASSLWQGAYEQYF
V gene: TRBV6-5; D gene: .; CDR3 protein: CASSYSKRGSGNTIYF
V gene: TRBV27; D gene: .; CDR3 protein: CASSPQWNQPQHF
V gene: TRBV6-6; D gene: .; CDR3 protein: CASSTKLQGPLHF
V gene: TRBV7-6; D gene: .; CDR3 protein: CASSSVEFETQYF
V gene: TRBV5-3; D gene: TRBD1; CDR3 protein: CARTETPGGAYEQYF
V gene: TRBV30; D gene: .; CDR3 protein: CAWGRGVGYTF
V gene: TRBV11-2; D gene: TRBD1; CDR3 protein: CASSRQGRGHEQYF
V gene: TRBV30; D gene: .; CDR3 protein: CAWSPGRGEAFF
V gene: TRBV4-3; D gene: .; CDR3 protein: CASSQGGSSGTQYF
V gene: TRBV27; D gene: .; CDR3 protein: CASSPNGPSYNEQFF
V gene: TRBV6-6; D gene: .; CDR3 protein: CASSYFRVGETQYF
V gene: TRBV19; D gene: .; CDR3 protein: CASSIVRISGTGELFF
V gene: TRBV25-1; D gene: .; CDR3 protein: CASSAPFQGDYGYTF
V gene: TRBV18; D gene: .; CDR3 protein: CASSRSKLNYGYTF
V gene: TRBV7-3; D gene: .; CDR3 protein: CASSLTGGSSGELFF
V gene: TRBV18; D gene: .; CDR3 protein: CASSGERTDTQYF
V gene: TRBV18; D gene: .; CDR3 protein: CASSPRGNTEAFF
V gene: TRBV4-2; D gene: .; CDR3 protein: CASSQGDHQETQYF
V gene: TRBV7-8; D gene: .; CDR3 protein: CASSLQGWYEQYF
V gene: TRBV5-5; D gene: TRBD1; CDR3 protein: CASSLATGGYGYTF
V gene: TRBV10-3; D gene: .; CDR3 protein: CAIKRGSNQPQHF
V gene: TRBV5-1; D gene: .; CDR3 protein: CASSFTPPSASPGEQFF
V gene: TRBV6-6; D gene: TRBD1; CDR3 protein: CACSGQGGAGELFF
V gene: TRBV7-2; D gene: TRBD1; CDR3 protein: CASTYAGTGSTDTQYF
V gene: TRBV18; D gene: TRBD1; CDR3 protein: CASSQFTRQGTYEQYF
V gene: TRBV18; D gene: .; CDR3 protein: CASSQRPRLKSAEETQYF